This T cell receptor beta chain was obtained from a study of blood T cell repertoires in COVID-19. At the level of the study: Samples taken during acute and convalescent COVID-19 were collected in the United States, Italy and Spain. Sample material is recorded as cDNA or gDNA derived from T cells, B-cell-depleted T cells, or PBMCs.

Libraries were prepared by immunoSEQ multiplex PCR; TCRdb keeps only in-frame clonotypes and omits some of them. The data show roughly 140,000 clones, with around 83% seen just once and 10% held by the top ten. Sequenced: peripheral blood. The sequence came from a man in his 60s with active or convalescent COVID-19.

The CDR3 loop reads CASSLASGGAEQYF. Written as DNA, the CDR3 is TGTGCCAGCAGCTTAGCTAGCGGGGGCGCCGAGCAGTACTTC. The chain links TRBV11-3 to TRBJ2-7; TRBD2 matches 10 bases. Looked up from germline, CDR1 is SGHNT and CDR2 is YENEEA. The junction had 3 bases not matched to a gene; V was cut back by 1 base and J by 6 bases. This CDR3 has 14 residues. The whole variable domain, remainder taken from reference TRBV11-3 and TRBJ2-7, is EAGVVQSPRYKIIEKKQPVAFWCNPISGHNTLYWYLQNLGQGPELLIRYENEEAVDDSQLPKDRFSAERLKGVDSTLKIQPAELGDSAVYLCASSLASGGAEQYFGPGTRLTVT.